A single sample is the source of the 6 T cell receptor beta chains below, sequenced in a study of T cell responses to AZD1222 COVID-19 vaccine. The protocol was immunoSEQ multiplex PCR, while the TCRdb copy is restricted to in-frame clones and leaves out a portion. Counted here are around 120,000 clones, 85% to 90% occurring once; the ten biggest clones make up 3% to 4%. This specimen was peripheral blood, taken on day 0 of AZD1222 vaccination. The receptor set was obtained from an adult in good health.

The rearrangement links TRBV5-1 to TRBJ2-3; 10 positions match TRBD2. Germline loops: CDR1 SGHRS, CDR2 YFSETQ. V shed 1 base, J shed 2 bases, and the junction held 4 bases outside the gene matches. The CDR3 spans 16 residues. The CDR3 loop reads CASSLLAGATTDTQYF. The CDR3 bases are TGCGCCAGCAGCTTGCTAGCGGGGGCCACCACAGATACGCAGTATTTT.

The CDR3 region is CASPRDRSYEQYF. For the CDR3, the DNA is TGTGCCAGCCCCCGGGACAGATCCTACGAGCAGTACTTC. The chain carries TRBV6-5 and TRBJ2-7, with TRBD1 matching 7 bases. The germline gives CDR1 MNHEY, CDR2 SVGAGI. The CDR3 has 13 amino acids. After removal of 8 bases from V and 1 base from J, the junction contained 5 bases not matched to a gene.

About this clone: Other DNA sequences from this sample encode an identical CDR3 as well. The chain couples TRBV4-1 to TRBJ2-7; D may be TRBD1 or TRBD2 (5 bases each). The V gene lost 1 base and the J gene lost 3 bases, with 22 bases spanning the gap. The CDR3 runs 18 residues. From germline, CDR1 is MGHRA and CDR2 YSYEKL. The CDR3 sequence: CASSQGPLGRDHFYEQYF. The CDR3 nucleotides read TGCGCCAGCAGCCAAGGTCCCCTCGGCAGGGACCATTTCTACGAGCAGTACTTC.

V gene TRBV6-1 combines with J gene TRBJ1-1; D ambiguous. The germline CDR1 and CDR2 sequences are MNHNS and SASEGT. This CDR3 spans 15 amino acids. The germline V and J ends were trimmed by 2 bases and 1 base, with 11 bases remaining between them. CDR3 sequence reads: CASSEFAVSNTEAFF. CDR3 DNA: TGTGCCAGCAGTGAATTCGCAGTTTCGAACACTGAAGCTTTCTTT.

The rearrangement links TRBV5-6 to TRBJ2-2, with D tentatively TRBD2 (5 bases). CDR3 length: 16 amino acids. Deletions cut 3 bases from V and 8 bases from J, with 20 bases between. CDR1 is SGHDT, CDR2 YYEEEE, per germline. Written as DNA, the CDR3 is TGTGCCAGCAGCTCGGACCCGAGTCGGCGGGCTGGGGAGCTGTTTTTT. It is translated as CASSSDPSRRAGELFF.

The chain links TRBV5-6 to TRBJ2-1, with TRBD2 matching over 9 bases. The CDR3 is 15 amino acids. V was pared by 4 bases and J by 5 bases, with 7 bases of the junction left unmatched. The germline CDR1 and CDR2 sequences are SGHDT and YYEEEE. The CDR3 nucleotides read TGTGCCAGCAGCCCCCCCCTAGCGGGGAACAATGAGCAGTTCTTC. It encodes CASSPPLAGNNEQFF.